The clone carrying this TCR beta chain showed up just once. The sample originates from a study of preoperative IRX-2 immunotherapy in early breast cancer. Per germline, CDR1 SQVTM and CDR2 ANQGSEA. The CDR3 contains 14 residues. The V and J ends lost 7 bases and 5 bases, in that order; junction bases with no gene match: 13. Treatment noted: preoperative locoregional IRX-2 cytokine immunotherapy. Samples came from a phase Ib trial of preoperative locoregional IRX-2 cytokine immunotherapy. TCRdb's table, derived via immunoSEQ multiplex PCR, lists solely in-frame clones and lacks some. The data contain 32,000 or so clones, roughly four fifths of them singletons.

The TCR originated in a human donor with breast cancer. This sequence joins TRBV29-1 and TRBJ2-7; 8 positions agree with TRBD2. Here the sequenced sample was lymph node tissue, taken from a patient treated with IRX-2 immunotherapy. In DNA, the CDR3 is TGCAGCGCCATATATGGCGGGGGGCTCGACGAGCAGTACTTC. This sequence encodes CSAIYGGGLDEQYF.